Here is one T cell receptor beta chain with its context. The data were taken from a study of Ad26.COV2.S vaccination and SARS-CoV-2 variants. Sequenced by immunoSEQ multiplex PCR; TCRdb stores in-frame clones only, minus some. The data hold about 380,000 clones, with about four fifths observed a single time. The treatment denotes: 15 to 20 received Ad26.COV2.S at low or high dose, single or two shots; a few received placebo; per-sample allocation not given. All samples were drawn on day 63, counting from the first vaccine or placebo injection. The sample here was peripheral blood, taken in a trial of Ad26.COV2.S vaccine versus placebo. This receptor was obtained from a person aged 18-65 years who received the Ad26.COV2.S COVID-19 vaccine or a placebo.

CDR3 residues: CASSRRPADLTGELFF. DNA for the CDR3: TGTGCCAGCAGCCGGCGGCCAGCGGACCTCACCGGGGAGCTGTTTTTT. The rearrangement joins TRBV27 to TRBJ2-2; tentative D call: TRBD2 (5 bases). The V end lost 6 bases, the J end lost 4 bases, and 18 bases lay between the germline ends. The CDR3 extends over 16 amino acids. Germline CDR1 reads MNHEY; CDR2 reads SMNVEV (reference sequence).